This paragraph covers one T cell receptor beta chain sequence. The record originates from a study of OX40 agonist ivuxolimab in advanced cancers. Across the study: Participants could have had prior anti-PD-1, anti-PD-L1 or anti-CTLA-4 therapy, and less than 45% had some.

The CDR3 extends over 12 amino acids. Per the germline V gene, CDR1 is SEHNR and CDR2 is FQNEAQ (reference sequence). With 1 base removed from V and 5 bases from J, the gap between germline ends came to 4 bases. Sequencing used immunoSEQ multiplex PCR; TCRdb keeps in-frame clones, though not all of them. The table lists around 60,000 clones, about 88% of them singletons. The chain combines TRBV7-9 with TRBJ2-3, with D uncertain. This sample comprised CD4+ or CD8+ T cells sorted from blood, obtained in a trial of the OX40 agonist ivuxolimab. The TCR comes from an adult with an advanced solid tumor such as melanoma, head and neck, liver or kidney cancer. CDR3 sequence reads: CASSLDRDTQYF. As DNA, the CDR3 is TGTGCCAGCAGCTTAGATCGAGATACGCAGTATTTT.